These 24 T cell receptor beta chains came from one sample sequenced in a study of molecular identifiers for immune sequencing clone quantification (dated by TCRdb to 2016 to 2018). Preparation of the library involved PCR. These reads were obtained on an Illumina HiSeq 4000. In TCRdb, the public reads were trimmed at Q25 with fastp and aligned with MiXCR, with productive beta chains retained. Every distinct CDR3 protein forms one entry, paired with its most common genes and DNA. This sample comprises around 9,000 distinct CDR3 sequences, 19% of them detected only once. The top ten constitute 1.1% to 1.5% of the sample. Sequenced material: naive CD8+ T cells from blood, with Jurkat cell RNA spiked in. The label giving this sample's cell subset or site can be read as: FACS-sorted CD8+CD4-CCR7+CD45RA+ naive T cells. The source of these receptors is a human donor in good health. Some libraries in this study had Jurkat cell RNA spiked in.

This clonotype is labeled medium-sized (0.01 to 0.1%). The CDR3: CASSLGASGQPQHF. Written as DNA, the CDR3 is TGTGCCAGCAGTTTAGGGGCATCCGGGCAGCCCCAGCATTTT. The chain links TRBV6-2 or TRBV6-3 to TRBJ1-5, with D perhaps TRBD1 (5 bases). Looked up from germline, CDR1 is MNHEY and CDR2 is SVGEGT. The CDR3 has 14 amino acids. V was trimmed by 4 bases and J by 7 bases, leaving 14 bases between them.

The V gene is TRBV5-5, the J gene TRBJ2-5; D might be TRBD1 or TRBD2, each matching 5 bases. The CDR3 length is 14 residues. V shed 0 bases and J shed 1 base, with 7 bases lying between them. Looked up from germline, CDR1 is SGHKS and CDR2 is YYEKEE (reference sequence). CDR3 nucleotides: TGTGCCAGCAGCTTGGGGGACCTCCAAGAGACCCAGTACTTC. This encodes CASSLGDLQETQYF.

This clonotype has more than one count but fewer than ten. With a much larger clone just one base away, this may be a read error. The conserved phenylalanine or tryptophan normally closing the CDR3 is absent here, so this likely arose from a read error. The rearrangement uses TRBV12-3 or TRBV12-4 and TRBJ2-7; no clear D gene. Trimming cost V 4 bases and J 3 bases, with 7 bases left between them. CDR3 length: 12 residues. CDR3 DNA: TGTGCCAGCAGTTCGGACGGCTACGAGCAGTACCTC. This translates into CASSSDGYEQYL.

This clonotype is termed medium-sized. This chain links TRBV7-8 with TRBJ1-1; D is unresolved. Trimming shortened V by 5 bases and J by 3 bases, and 7 bases separated the two germline ends. Germline V gene lookup returns CDR1 SGHVS and CDR2 FQNEAQ. There are 12 residues in the CDR3. The CDR3: CASSPSDTEAFF. The CDR3, as DNA: TGTGCCAGCAGCCCAAGTGACACTGAAGCTTTCTTT.

This clonotype occurred a few times. The germline gene is not matched at one end of the junction; a read error may be the cause. V gene TRBV5-1 combines with J gene TRBJ2-5; no reliable D call. The germline V gene has CDR1 SGHRS and CDR2 YFSETQ. The CDR3 is 15 amino acids. CDR3 in amino acids: CASSFVDIGEEAQYF. CDR3 in DNA: TGCGCCAGCAGCTTCGTAGACATAGGCGAAGAGGCCCAGTACTTC.

The V and J genes are TRBV7-9 and TRBJ2-1, with D hard to call. Germline V CDR1 and CDR2: SEHNR, FQNEAQ (reference sequence). The length of the CDR3 is 13 residues. V shed 6 bases and J shed 2 bases, with 8 bases lying between them. CDR3 sequence reads: CASRASAYNEQFF. CDR3 nucleotide sequence: TGTGCCAGCAGGGCCTCAGCCTACAATGAGCAGTTCTTC.

The chain recombines TRBV10-3 with TRBJ2-1, with D possibly being TRBD1 (5 bases). V gave up 2 bases and J gave up 2 bases, with 13 bases separating them. The CDR3 totals 16 residues. Germline lookup yields CDR1 ENHRY and CDR2 SYGVKD. The CDR3 DNA is TGTGCCATCAGTGAGCAAGGGGTAGAACCCTACAATGAGCAGTTCTTC. This codes for CAISEQGVEPYNEQFF.

This clonotype was observed a handful of times. A much larger clone lies a single base off, so this may be a read error. The final CDR3 position lacks the conserved phenylalanine or tryptophan, pointing to a likely read error. The V and J genes are TRBV27 and TRBJ2-7; tentative D call: TRBD1 (5 bases). Germline values: CDR1 MNHEY, CDR2 SMNVEV (reference sequence). Trimming removed 6 bases at V and 1 base at J, with 10 bases between. The CDR3 is 13 residues long. For the CDR3, the DNA is TGTGCCAGCAGCTCCAGGGTTTCCTACGAGCAGTACCTC. Translation gives CASSSRVSYEQYL.

This clonotype showed up many times. The rearrangement joins TRBV5-4 to TRBJ2-5, with 7 positions matching TRBD2. This CDR3 spans 14 amino acids. Germline trimming cut 4 bases from V and 4 bases from J; bases unmatched to any gene: 7. Per germline, CDR1 SGHNT and CDR2 YYREEE (reference sequence). In nucleotides, the CDR3 is TGTGCCAGCAGCCTATGGACTAGTATAGAGACCCAGTACTTC. This gives the protein CASSLWTSIETQYF.

The genes are TRBV29-1 and TRBJ2-7; possibly TRBD1 or TRBD2 for D (5 bases each). This CDR3 contains 12 residues. Trimming removed 5 bases at V and 7 bases at J, with 15 bases between. Germline V gene sequence: CDR1 SQVTM, CDR2 ANQGSEA. CDR3 in DNA: TGCAGCGTTCCGGGGACCGCCGGTGAGCAGTACTTC. This codes for CSVPGTAGEQYF.

This clonotype was observed many times. The CDR3 here is CASNSQGYTDEQYF. CDR3 sequence (DNA): TGCGCCAGCAACTCACAGGGATATACCGACGAGCAGTACTTC. The chain links TRBV5-1 to TRBJ2-7; weak D call: TRBD1 (6 bases). In germline, CDR1 is SGHRS, CDR2 YFSETQ. With 6 bases removed from V and 5 bases from J, the gap between germline ends came to 18 bases. The CDR3 loop spans 14 amino acids.

In regard to this clonotype: The junction departs from the called germline gene at one end, perhaps through a read error. The J gene is TRBJ1-3, the V gene TRBV4-3; the D is unclear. Germline assignment: CDR1 LGHNA and CDR2 YSLEER. The CDR3 loop spans 17 amino acids. CDR3 residues: CASGQDYGSSSGNTIYF. Written as DNA, the CDR3 is TGCGCCAGCGGCCAAGACTACGGAAGTAGCTCTGGAAATACCATATATTTT.

By its share, this clonotype is medium-sized (0.01 to 0.1%). The CDR3 DNA reads as TGCAGTGCCCCAGCTCAGGGGGACGCTAGCAATCAGCCCCAGCATTTT. Translation: CSAPAQGDASNQPQHF. This rearrangement joins TRBV20-1 to TRBJ1-5, with TRBD1 identical over 7 bases. Germline values: CDR1 DFQATT, CDR2 SNEGSKA (reference sequence). The J segment lost 0 bases and the V segment lost 6 bases, leaving 11 bases of the junction unmatched. This CDR3 contains 16 residues.

This clonotype is deemed medium-sized. The chain links TRBV7-9 to TRBJ2-5; D is possibly TRBD2 (5 bases). From germline, CDR1 is SEHNR and CDR2 FQNEAQ (reference sequence). The CDR3 has 13 amino acids. V was cut by 5 bases and J by 0 bases, with 7 bases left in between. In DNA, the CDR3 is TGTGCCAGCAGCGCCGGGAACCAAGAGACCCAGTACTTC. Protein: CASSAGNQETQYF.

This clonotype was picked up many times. The V gene is TRBV20-1, the J gene TRBJ1-5; D gene ambiguous. Germline lookup yields CDR1 DFQATT and CDR2 SNEGSKA (reference sequence). There are 15 residues in the CDR3. Trimming stripped 0 bases from V and 9 bases from J, with 18 bases between. The CDR3, as DNA: TGCAGTGCTAGAGATAACCAGAGGGATTTCATGCCCCAGCATTTT. Protein: CSARDNQRDFMPQHF.

In this sample, this clonotype turned up many times. The V and J genes are TRBV19 and TRBJ1-2; D might be TRBD1 (5 bases). The CDR3 has 13 amino acids. The germline CDR1 and CDR2 sequences are LNHDA and SQIVND (reference sequence). Deletions cut 7 bases from V and 4 bases from J, with 13 bases between. The CDR3 nucleotides read TGTGCCAGTATGGGAGACAGAGGCTATGGCTACACCTTC. Translated, it gives CASMGDRGYGYTF.

This clonotype has a count of ten or more. The chain joins TRBV27 to TRBJ2-7; 7 bases line up with TRBD2. Germline lookup yields CDR1 MNHEY and CDR2 SMNVEV (reference sequence). Germline trimming cut 6 bases from V and 1 base from J; bases unmatched to any gene: 6. The length of the CDR3 is 14 residues. The CDR3 sequence: CASRSLGRSYEQYF. CDR3 bases: TGTGCCAGCAGAAGCCTCGGGAGGTCCTACGAGCAGTACTTC.

This clonotype was detected ten times or more. This rearrangement joins TRBV6-5 to TRBJ2-1; 11 bases are a match to TRBD1. Germline V gene data show CDR1 as MNHEY and CDR2 as SVGAGI. V was clipped by 7 bases and J by 1 base; unmatched bases: 6. This CDR3 region has 16 residues. The DNA of the CDR3 is TGTGCCAGCAACTCCGGGACAGGGGGTTCCTACAATGAGCAGTTCTTC. Encoded protein: CASNSGTGGSYNEQFF.

This clonotype was counted at least ten times. The chain joins TRBV6-2 or TRBV6-3 to TRBJ1-1; 9 bases are shared with TRBD1. V shed 2 bases and J 3 bases; nucleotides not matched to a gene: 4. Germline V lookup: CDR1 MNHEY, CDR2 SVGEGT. The CDR3 is made up of 15 amino acids. The CDR3: CASSYQGQGDTEAFF. For the CDR3, the DNA is TGTGCCAGCAGTTACCAGGGACAGGGTGACACTGAAGCTTTCTTT.

On this clonotype: The junction and the germline gene differ at one end; a read error may be behind it. The chain combines TRBV27 with TRBJ2-7, with D uncertain. The CDR3 covers 14 residues. CDR1 is MNHEY and CDR2 is SMNVEV in the germline V gene (reference sequence). The CDR3 DNA is TGTGCCAGCAGTTTTGAAGGGTCCTCCTACTCGCAGTGCTTC. Its translation is CASSFEGSSYSQCF.

Many counts were recorded for this clonotype. The V and J genes are TRBV19 and TRBJ2-7, with no clear D. V was clipped by 3 bases and J by 3 bases, with 15 bases between them. This CDR3 contains 15 residues. CDR1 and CDR2 (germline): LNHDA, SQIVND (reference sequence). In DNA, the CDR3 is TGTGCCAGTAGTATCACCGGGCAATCCCTCTACGAGCAGTACTTC. Translation: CASSITGQSLYEQYF.

For this clonotype: A much larger clone lies one base from this, so it may be a read error. J is TRBJ2-1 and V is TRBV12-3 or TRBV12-4; no clear D gene. The V end was cut by 4 bases, the J end by 13 bases, with 20 bases between. This CDR3 is 14 amino acids long. CDR3 loop: CASSWSLSGFDQFF. DNA for the CDR3: TGTGCCAGCAGTTGGTCCCTGTCCGGATTCGACCAGTTCTTC.

J is TRBJ1-5 and V is TRBV28, with no clear D. This CDR3 is built from 14 residues. Germline V gene data show CDR1 as MDHEN and CDR2 as SYDVKM. V lost 8 bases, J lost 0 bases, and 11 bases lay in between. CDR3 sequence reads: CASVRQGSNQPQHF. Here the CDR3 DNA reads TGTGCCAGCGTAAGACAAGGTAGCAATCAGCCCCAGCATTTT. Full variable domain (missing parts from reference TRBV28 and TRBJ1-5): DVKVTQSSRYLVKRTGEKVFLECVQDMDHENMFWYRQDPGLGLRLIYFSYDVKMKEKGDIPEGYSVSREKKERFSLILESASTNQTSMYLCASVRQGSNQPQHFGDGTRLSIL.

This clonotype ranks as medium-sized. The chain couples TRBV3-1 to TRBJ1-1; D ambiguous. There are 12 residues in the CDR3. CDR1 and CDR2 from the germline V gene are LGHDT and YNNKEL (reference sequence). Trimming left V 2 bases short and J 7 bases short, with 8 bases between. CDR3 in amino acids: CASSQRESEAFF. The CDR3 region has the DNA TGTGCCAGCAGCCAACGGGAGAGTGAAGCTTTCTTT. The entire variable domain, with the rest obtained from reference TRBV3-1 and TRBJ1-1, is as follows: DTAVSQTPKYLVTQMGNDKSIKCEQNLGHDTMYWYKQDSKKFLKIMFSYNNKELIINETVPNRFSPKSPDKAHLNLHINSLELGDSAVYFCASSQRESEAFFGQGTRLTVV.